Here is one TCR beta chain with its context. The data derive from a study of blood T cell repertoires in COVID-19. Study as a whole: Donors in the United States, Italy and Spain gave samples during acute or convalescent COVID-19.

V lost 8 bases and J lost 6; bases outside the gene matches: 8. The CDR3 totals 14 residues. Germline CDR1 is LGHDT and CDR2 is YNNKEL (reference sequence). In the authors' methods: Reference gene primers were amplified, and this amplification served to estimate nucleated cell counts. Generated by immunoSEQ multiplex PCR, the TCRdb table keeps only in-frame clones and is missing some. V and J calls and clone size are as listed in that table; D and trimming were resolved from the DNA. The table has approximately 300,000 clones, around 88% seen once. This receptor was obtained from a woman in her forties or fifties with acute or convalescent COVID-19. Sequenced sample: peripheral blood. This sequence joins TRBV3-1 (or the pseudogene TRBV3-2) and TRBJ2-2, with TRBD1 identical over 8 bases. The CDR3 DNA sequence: TGTGCCAGCGCACAGGGGGTTTATTCCGGGGAGCTGTTTTTT. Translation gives CASAQGVYSGELFF.